A selection of T cell receptor beta chains follows, all from one sample in a study of cytomegalovirus exposure and HLA in healthy donors. TCRdb keeps only in-frame clones here, not all; method: immunoSEQ multiplex PCR. Among tens of thousands of clones listed, around three quarters were seen once. Sequenced input: PBMCs. The source of these receptors is a man in his forties or fifties in good health and CMV-seronegative. Both conserved end residues are part of each CDR3. A D gene is named only where the DNA matches it firmly. Some rows mark clone size as missing; the rest say once, few, many or name a class of expanded clone.

TRBJ2-7 TRBV27 TRBD1 once CATADRGTYEQYF TGTGCCACCGCGGACAGGGGGACCTACGAGCAGTACTTC
TRBJ1-4 TRBV4-3 TRBD1 . CASSPHGQATKNEKLFF TGCGCCAGCAGCCCTCACGGACAGGCGACGAAGAATGAAAAACTGTTTTTT
TRBJ2-2 TRBV6-5 . few CASSRTAGELFF TGTGCCAGCAGTCGTACAGCCGGGGAGCTGTTTTTT
TRBJ2-3 TRBV11-2 TRBD2 . CASSLRVTSGTTDTQYF TGTGCCAGCAGCTTAAGGGTTACTAGCGGTACCACAGATACGCAGTATTTT
TRBJ1-3 TRBV2 . . CASSEAGGSSGNTIYF TGTGCCAGCAGTGAAGCTGGGGGCAGCTCTGGAAACACCATATATTTT
TRBJ2-3 TRBV6-1 . few CASTNRGADTQYF TGTGCCAGCACAAATAGAGGTGCAGATACGCAGTATTTT
TRBJ1-5 TRBV5-1 . . CASSLEAGGNQPQHF TGCGCCAGCAGCTTGGAGGCAGGGGGCAATCAGCCCCAGCATTTT
TRBJ2-1 TRBV19 . . CASSQAYFSSYNEQFF TGTGCCAGTAGTCAGGCCTACTTTAGCTCCTACAATGAGCAGTTCTTC
TRBJ1-2 TRBV7-3 TRBD1 . CASSLGQGPFGYTF TGTGCCAGCAGCCTTGGACAGGGGCCTTTCGGCTACACCTTC
TRBJ2-1 TRBV30 . . CAWSDTYNEQFF TGTGCCTGGAGTGACACCTACAATGAGCAGTTCTTC
TRBJ2-1 TRBV7-9 TRBD2 . CASSSVGASGAYNEQFF TGTGCCAGCAGCTCCGTTGGTGCTAGCGGCGCCTACAATGAGCAGTTCTTC
TRBJ1-1 TRBV30 . . CAWSFLRGTEAFF TGTGCCTGGAGTTTCCTCAGGGGAACTGAAGCTTTCTTT
TRBJ1-1 TRBV2 . . CASMLRNTEAFF TGTGCCAGCATGCTGAGGAACACTGAAGCTTTCTTT
TRBJ2-7 TRBV10-2 TRBD2 . CASSDGGMVYEQYF TGCGCCAGCAGTGACGGGGGGATGGTTTACGAGCAGTACTTC
TRBJ1-2 TRBV5-4 TRBD1 . CASSGQGLRGTNYGYTF TGTGCCAGCAGCGGACAGGGGCTAAGGGGGACTAACTATGGCTACACCTTC
TRBJ2-2 TRBV15 . . CATSNPPGHLREIGTGELFF TGTGCCACCAGCAATCCACCGGGACACCTACGAGAGATTGGGACCGGGGAGCTGTTTTTT
TRBJ2-1 TRBV18 TRBD2 . CASSPSLAGTNEQFF TGTGCCAGCTCACCAAGTCTAGCGGGAACCAATGAGCAGTTCTTC
TRBJ2-2 TRBV5-6 TRBD2 . CASSRGLGAYTGELFF TGTGCCAGCAGCCGTGGACTAGGCGCATACACCGGGGAGCTGTTTTTT
TRBJ2-6 TRBV19 . few CAAERGGGANVLTF TGTGCCGCGGAACGAGGGGGTGGGGCCAACGTCCTGACTTTC
TRBJ2-1 TRBV7-3 TRBD2 once CASSLMAGGPSEQFF TGTGCCAGCAGCTTAATGGCGGGAGGGCCAAGTGAGCAGTTCTTC
TRBJ2-1 TRBV27 TRBD2 once CASSRGGGLAGNEQFF TGTGCCAGCAGTCGGGGTGGAGGACTAGCAGGCAATGAGCAGTTCTTC
TRBJ2-5 TRBV28 . . CASSFKDKKETQYF TGTGCCAGCAGTTTTAAGGACAAAAAAGAGACCCAGTACTTC
TRBJ1-5 TRBV28 TRBD1 once CASSLSGGNQPQHF TGTGCCAGCAGTTTATCAGGGGGTAATCAGCCCCAGCATTTT
TRBJ2-1 TRBV10-2 . . CASSELGWNEQFF TGCGCCAGCAGTGAGCTAGGTTGGAATGAGCAGTTCTTC
TRBJ2-3 TRBV7-2 . . CASSLVARTDTQYF TGTGCCAGCAGCTTAGTGGCACGCACAGATACGCAGTATTTT
TRBJ2-1 TRBV13 . once CASSFGLRSEQFF TGTGCCAGCAGCTTTGGACTCCGCTCCGAGCAGTTCTTC
TRBJ1-2 TRBV6-6 . . CASSYRGGDGYTF TGTGCCAGCAGTTACAGGGGAGGAGATGGCTACACCTTC
TRBJ1-1 TRBV6-5 . . CASSRKNTEAFF TGTGCCAGCAGCCGTAAGAACACTGAAGCTTTCTTT
TRBJ1-1 TRBV18 . . CASSPPWRRIMNTEAFF TGTGCCAGCTCACCACCGTGGCGGAGGATCATGAACACTGAAGCTTTCTTT
TRBJ2-1 TRBV6-9 TRBD2 . CASSSIPREGAYNEQFF TGTGCCAGCAGTTCGATCCCCCGGGAGGGAGCTTACAATGAGCAGTTCTTC
TRBJ1-2 TRBV15 . . CATSVGGVREGYTF TGTGCCACCAGCGTAGGAGGGGTTCGGGAAGGCTACACCTTC
TRBJ2-7 TRBV27 . . CASSPGFGGVYEQYF TGTGCCAGCAGTCCCGGGTTCGGAGGGGTATACGAGCAGTACTTC
TRBJ2-2 TRBV30 . . CAWSIGSGELFF TGTGCCTGGAGTATCGGGTCCGGGGAGCTGTTTTTT
TRBJ1-1 TRBV19 TRBD1 . CASRPLTGEAFF TGTGCCAGTAGACCCTTGACAGGGGAAGCTTTCTTT
TRBJ2-7 TRBV30 . . CAWSRGLAYEQYF TGTGCCTGGAGTAGAGGGTTGGCGTACGAGCAGTACTTC
TRBJ2-1 TRBV20-1 . . CSASRGNEQFF TGCAGTGCTAGTAGGGGCAATGAGCAGTTCTTC
TRBJ2-1 TRBV19 TRBD2 . CASIRSQRGHHEQFF TGTGCCAGTATAAGGTCCCAGCGGGGGCACCATGAGCAGTTCTTC
TRBJ2-3 TRBV10-3 TRBD1 once CAIRRTGTETDTQYF TGTGCCATCAGAAGAACCGGGACAGAGACAGATACGCAGTATTTT
TRBJ1-2 TRBV6-1 TRBD1 few CASSDLKRGAGGCYTF TGTGCCAGCAGTGACCTAAAGCGAGGGGCAGGGGGATGCTACACCTTC
TRBJ2-3 TRBV4-1 . few CASSQRETTDTQYF TGCGCCAGCAGCCAGCGGGAAACCACAGATACGCAGTATTTT
TRBJ1-1 TRBV6-6 . . CASSPNPGEHTEAFF TGTGCCAGCAGTCCTAACCCGGGGGAGCACACTGAAGCTTTCTTT
TRBJ2-7 TRBV4-1 . . CASSQESVNYEQYF TGCGCCAGCAGCCAAGAGTCGGTAAACTACGAGCAGTACTTC
TRBJ1-1 TRBV7-8 TRBD1 . CASSLLVTGTGNTEAFF TGTGCCAGCAGCTTACTCGTTACCGGGACAGGGAACACTGAAGCTTTCTTT
TRBJ2-7 TRBV30 . . CAWSARPGTYEQYF TGTGCCTGGAGTGCCCGGCCAGGGACCTACGAGCAGTACTTC
TRBJ2-5 TRBV16 TRBD1 . CASNHRGNYQETQYF TGTGCCAGCAACCACAGGGGGAATTACCAAGAGACCCAGTACTTC
TRBJ2-5 TRBV25-1 TRBD2 . CASSEFRLAGAETQYF TGTGCCAGCAGTGAATTTAGACTAGCGGGAGCCGAGACCCAGTACTTC
TRBJ1-2 TRBV30 . . CAWSAANYGYTF TGTGCCTGGAGTGCCGCTAACTATGGCTACACCTTC